This T cell receptor beta chain is drawn from a study of T cells in Graves' hyperthyroidism and ophthalmopathy. Whole-study findings and limits: Most thyroid clonotypes expanded above 0.001 appeared in blood too.

In patients aged 18 to 65, hyperthyroidism was newly diagnosed, with duration under 2 months. With respect to this clonotype: As yet, its antigen is unknown.

TCR beta CDR3 region amplification was performed from RNA transcripts. Primed by the HTBI set, a first-round RT-PCR was run on the TCR CDR3. TCRdb ran MiXCR on the multiplex PCR reads and lists one entry per CDR3 protein. The sample lists hundreds of thousands of distinct CDR3 sequences, approximately 44% occurring once. Sequenced sample: peripheral blood or thyroid tissue (not recorded which). The receptor's source is a young woman with Graves' hyperthyroidism.

The CDR3: CASSETVPRAIEQYF. DNA for the CDR3: TGTGCCAGCAGTGAAACCGTTCCTAGAGCCATCGAGCAGTACTTC. This chain links TRBV2 with TRBJ2-7; D ambiguous. Germline loops: CDR1 SNHLY, CDR2 FYNNEI. The V end lost 2 bases, the J end lost 6 bases, and 17 bases lay between the germline ends. There are 15 residues in the CDR3.